This TCR beta chain appears in the sequencing data of a study of cytomegalovirus exposure and HLA in healthy donors. Looking at the study overall: Researchers previously reported finding about 110 million unique TCR beta sequences from about 200 million T cells. Broader study findings: Common viral pathogens were later found to be apparently linked to several of the most significant clusters. A later analysis revealed that TCR association rates differed between HLA loci, peaking at DRB1 and bottoming out at HLA-C.

As concerns this clone: Its antigen is unidentified.

The CDR3 loop spans 12 amino acids. V lost 3 bases, J lost 6 bases, and 9 bases lay in between. The germline V gene has CDR1 SGHDT and CDR2 YYEEEE. PCR amplification relied on 60 Vbeta primers (plus 13 Jbeta primers). Assay used: immunoSEQ multiplex PCR; TCRdb lists only in-frame clones, some missing. The sample holds around 250,000 clones, approximately 91% seen once. The clonotype comes from a girl aged 2-10 years in good health and CMV-seronegative. The chain has TRBV5-6 and TRBJ1-2, with a weak D call TRBD1 (5 bases). Sequenced: PBMCs. CDR3 region: CASSWGGDGYTF. The CDR3 DNA reads as TGTGCCAGCAGCTGGGGAGGGGATGGCTACACCTTC.